These T cell receptor beta chains were read from a single sample in a study of long-term antiretroviral therapy in people with HIV. Clones were sequenced by immunoSEQ multiplex PCR, and TCRdb holds only the in-frame ones, with some missing. The table lists 25,000 to 35,000 clones, about 86% of them singletons. The sample consisted of unsorted PBMCs, taken 0.8 years after starting antiretroviral therapy. The origin of the receptors is a woman aged 25 to 39 with HIV. The CDR3 runs from the conserved cysteine through the conserved F or W. Rows may omit the clone size; those that give it use once, few, many or a size class.

V gene	clone size	J gene	CDR3 protein
TRBV5-8	NA	TRBJ2-7	CASSSPPSRGLAYEQYF
TRBV6-1	NA	TRBJ1-2	CASSEWAQGLSYGYTF
TRBV5-1	NA	TRBJ1-1	CARQNTEAFF
TRBV10-3	NA	TRBJ2-3	CAISESDTQYF
TRBV27	few	TRBJ1-2	CASSLGPTGMTGYTF
TRBV27	NA	TRBJ1-6	CASSLSDGNSPLHF
TRBV7-7	NA	TRBJ2-5	CASSLALGRVNSETQYF
TRBV7-6	few	TRBJ1-6	CASRGGPHSPLHF
TRBV6-1	NA	TRBJ1-6	CASSEAQGVWSPLHF
TRBV6-1	NA	TRBJ1-1	CASSESGTEAFF
TRBV5-6	NA	TRBJ2-3	CASSSPGGGSTDTQYF
TRBV9	once	TRBJ1-1	CASSVDAGGRGTEAFF
TRBV10-2	NA	TRBJ1-2	CASSDQEYYGYTF
TRBV5-5	NA	TRBJ1-1	CASMLEQGRLTEAFF
TRBV7-8	few	TRBJ1-6	CASSTQDRGFSPLHF
TRBV19	few	TRBJ1-1	CASTPPPGQGETEAFF
TRBV6-5	NA	TRBJ2-5	CASSLFRVSRETQYF
TRBV9	NA	TRBJ2-2	CASSVDRVQGELFF
TRBV14	NA	TRBJ1-1	CASSQGLGEQNTEAFF
TRBV9	NA	TRBJ1-1	CASSVGGREYPMNTEAFF
TRBV19	NA	TRBJ2-6	CASSIDGDGSGANVLTF